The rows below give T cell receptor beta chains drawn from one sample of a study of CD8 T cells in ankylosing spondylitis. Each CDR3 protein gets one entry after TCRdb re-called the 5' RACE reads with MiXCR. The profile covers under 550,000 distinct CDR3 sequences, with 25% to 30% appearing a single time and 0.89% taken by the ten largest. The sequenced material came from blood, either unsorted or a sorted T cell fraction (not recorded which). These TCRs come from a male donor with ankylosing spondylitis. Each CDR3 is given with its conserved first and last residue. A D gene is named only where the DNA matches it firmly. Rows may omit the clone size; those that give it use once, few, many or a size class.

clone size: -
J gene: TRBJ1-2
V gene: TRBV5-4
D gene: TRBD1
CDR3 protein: CASSGRQGTYGYTF
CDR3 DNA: TGTGCCAGCAGCGGGAGACAGGGAACGTATGGCTACACCTTC

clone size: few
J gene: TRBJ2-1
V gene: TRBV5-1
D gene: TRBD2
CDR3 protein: CASSSGTSGRTEQFF
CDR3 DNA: TGCGCCAGCAGCTCCGGGACTAGCGGGAGGACTGAGCAGTTCTTC

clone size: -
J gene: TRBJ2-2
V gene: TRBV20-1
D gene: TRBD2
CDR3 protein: CSASKLAGQNTGELFF
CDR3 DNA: TGCAGTGCTAGTAAACTAGCGGGTCAGAACACCGGGGAGCTGTTTTTT

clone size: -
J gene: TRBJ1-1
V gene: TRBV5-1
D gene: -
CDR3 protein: CASSVQGNEAFF
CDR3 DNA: TGCGCCAGCAGCGTTCAGGGTAATGAAGCTTTCTTT

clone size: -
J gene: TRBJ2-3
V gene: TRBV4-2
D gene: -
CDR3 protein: CASSAQLADTQYF
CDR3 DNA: TGTGCCAGCAGCGCCCAACTAGCAGATACGCAGTATTTT

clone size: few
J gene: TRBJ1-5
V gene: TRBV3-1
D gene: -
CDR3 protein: CASSQDRASGPQHF
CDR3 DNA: TGTGCCAGCAGCCAAGATCGGGCATCTGGGCCCCAGCATTTT

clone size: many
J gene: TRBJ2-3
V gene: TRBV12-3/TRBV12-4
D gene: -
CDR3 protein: CASRIMSTDTQYF
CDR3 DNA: TGTGCCAGCAGAATAATGAGCACAGATACGCAGTATTTT

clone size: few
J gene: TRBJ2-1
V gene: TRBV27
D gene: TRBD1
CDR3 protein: CASSLRTGAFDNEQFF
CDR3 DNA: TGTGCCAGCAGTCTAAGGACAGGGGCCTTTGACAATGAGCAGTTCTTC

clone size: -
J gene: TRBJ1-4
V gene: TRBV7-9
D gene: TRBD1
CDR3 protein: CASSLGQGQQREKLFF
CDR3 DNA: TGTGCCAGCAGCCTTGGACAGGGTCAGCAGAGGGAAAAACTGTTTTTT

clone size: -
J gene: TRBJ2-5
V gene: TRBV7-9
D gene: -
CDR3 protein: CASSWGEWAQETQYF
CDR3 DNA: TGTGCCAGCAGCTGGGGGGAGTGGGCACAAGAGACCCAGTACTTC

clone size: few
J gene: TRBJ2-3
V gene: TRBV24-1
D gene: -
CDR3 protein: CATKVLDTQYF
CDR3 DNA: TGTGCCACCAAAGTATTGGATACGCAGTATTTT

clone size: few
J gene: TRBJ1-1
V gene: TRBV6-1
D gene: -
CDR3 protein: CASSETNRVDEAFF
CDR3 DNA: TGTGCCAGCAGTGAAACCAATCGGGTAGACGAAGCTTTCTTT

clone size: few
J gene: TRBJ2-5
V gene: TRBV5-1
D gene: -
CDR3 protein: CASTRTDATQETQYF
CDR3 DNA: TGCGCCAGCACGCGGACCGACGCGACTCAAGAGACCCAGTACTTC

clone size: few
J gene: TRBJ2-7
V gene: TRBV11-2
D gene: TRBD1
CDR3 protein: CASSFDWRTGRSYEQYF
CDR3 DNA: TGTGCCAGCAGCTTCGACTGGAGGACAGGGCGTTCCTACGAGCAGTACTTC

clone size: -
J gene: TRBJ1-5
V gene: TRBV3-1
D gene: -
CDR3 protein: CASSQGGWGNQPQHF
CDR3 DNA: TGTGCCAGCAGCCAAGGGGGTTGGGGCAATCAGCCCCAGCATTTT

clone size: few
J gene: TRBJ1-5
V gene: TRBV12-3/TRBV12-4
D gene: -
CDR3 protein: CASTQGGGSNQPQHF
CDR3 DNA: TGTGCCAGCACCCAGGGCGGGGGAAGCAATCAGCCCCAGCATTTT

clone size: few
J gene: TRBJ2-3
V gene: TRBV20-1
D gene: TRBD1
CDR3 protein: CSAPGQGATDTQYF
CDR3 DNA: TGCAGTGCCCCCGGACAGGGGGCCACAGATACGCAGTATTTT

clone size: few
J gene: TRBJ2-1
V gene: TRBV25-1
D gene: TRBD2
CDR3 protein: CASSLPGGNEQFF
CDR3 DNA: TGTGCCAGCAGTCTGCCGGGAGGGAATGAGCAGTTCTTC

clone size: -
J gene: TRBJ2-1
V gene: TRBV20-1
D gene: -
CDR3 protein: CSARNPRRGDEQFF
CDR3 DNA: TGCAGTGCTAGAAACCCGCGGAGGGGCGATGAGCAGTTCTTC

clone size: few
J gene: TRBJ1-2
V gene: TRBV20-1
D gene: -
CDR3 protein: CSAPGLTQLNYGYTF
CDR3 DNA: TGCAGTGCCCCGGGCCTGACCCAACTTAACTATGGCTACACCTTC

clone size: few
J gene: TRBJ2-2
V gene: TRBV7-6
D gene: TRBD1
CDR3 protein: CASSLVGQGRGELFF
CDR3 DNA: TGTGCCAGCAGCTTAGTGGGACAGGGAAGAGGGGAGCTGTTTTTT

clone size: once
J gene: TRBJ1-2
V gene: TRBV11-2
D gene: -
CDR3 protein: CASSPRGGYTF
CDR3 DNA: TGTGCCAGCAGCCCTAGAGGTGGCTACACCTTC

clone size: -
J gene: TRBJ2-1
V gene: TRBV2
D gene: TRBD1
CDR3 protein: CASSRQGPSYNEQFF
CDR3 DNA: TGTGCCAGCAGTCGACAGGGACCTTCCTACAATGAGCAGTTCTTC

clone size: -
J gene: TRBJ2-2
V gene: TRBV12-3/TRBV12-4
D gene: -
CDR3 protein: CASSLYGGELFF
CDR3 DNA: TGTGCCAGCAGTCTATATGGCGGGGAGCTGTTTTTT

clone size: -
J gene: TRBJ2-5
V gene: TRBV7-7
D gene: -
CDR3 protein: CASSRLENPQETQYF
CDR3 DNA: TGTGCCAGCAGTCGTCTGGAAAACCCCCAAGAGACCCAGTACTTC

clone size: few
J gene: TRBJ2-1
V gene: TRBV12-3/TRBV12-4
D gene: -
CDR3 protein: CASRFQQREQFF
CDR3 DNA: TGTGCCAGCAGATTTCAGCAGCGGGAGCAGTTCTTC

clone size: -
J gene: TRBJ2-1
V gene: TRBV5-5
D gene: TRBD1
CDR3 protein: CASSFTTGSQGEQFF
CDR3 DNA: TGTGCCAGCAGCTTCACGACAGGGTCTCAGGGTGAGCAGTTCTTC

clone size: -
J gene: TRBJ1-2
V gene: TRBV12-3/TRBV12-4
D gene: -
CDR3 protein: CASTNKGPSYTF
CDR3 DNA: TGTGCCAGCACCAACAAGGGGCCGTCCTACACCTTC

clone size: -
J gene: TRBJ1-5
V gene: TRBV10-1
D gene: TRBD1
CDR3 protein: CATRDRGGDSNQPQHF
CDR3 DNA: TGCGCCACCAGGGACAGGGGGGGAGATAGCAATCAGCCCCAGCATTTT

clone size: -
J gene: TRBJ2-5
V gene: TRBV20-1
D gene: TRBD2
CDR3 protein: CSARRLAGGRDQETQYF
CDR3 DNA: TGCAGTGCTAGGAGGCTAGCGGGAGGACGGGACCAAGAGACCCAGTACTTC

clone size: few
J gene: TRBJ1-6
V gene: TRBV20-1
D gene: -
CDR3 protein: CSARMASNSPLHF
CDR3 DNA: TGCAGTGCTAGGATGGCTAGTAATTCACCCCTCCACTTT

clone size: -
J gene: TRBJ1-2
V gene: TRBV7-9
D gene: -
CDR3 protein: CASSLGGQGTGYTF
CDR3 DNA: TGTGCCAGCAGCTTAGGAGGTCAGGGAACTGGCTACACCTTC